This T cell receptor beta chain was sequenced during a study of T cells of healthy individuals (dated by TCRdb to the late 2010s). This clonotype was seen a few times. The clone's antigen remains unknown. No much larger clone exists at a distance of one base, and base qualities are not known. The trim is 4 bases for V and 6 bases for J, with a gap of 10 bases between the germline ends. The CDR3 goes from the cysteine to the phenylalanine over 12 residues. The retained sequence is limited to the CDR3, 36 bases, with the frame set at the first base. Reading the germline V gene (reference sequence) gives CDR1 SEHNR and CDR2 FQNEAQ. Libraries were made using 5' RACE. The listed sequencing device is Illumina MiSeq. The raw public reads went through TCRdb reprocessing: fastp at Q25, MiXCR clone calling, in-frame beta chains kept. Every CDR3 protein is listed once, alongside the most common genes and DNA of its rows. Present in this sample are under 70,000 distinct CDR3 sequences, 14% to 15% of which were seen just once. About 16% of the sample belongs to the ten largest clones.

The rearrangement combines TRBV7-9 with TRBJ2-7; the D gene is unclear. The clonotype comes from a human donor in good health. CDR3 reads: CASSSSIREQYF. The DNA sequence follows: TGTGCCAGCAGCTCCTCAATTCGCGAGCAGTACTTC.